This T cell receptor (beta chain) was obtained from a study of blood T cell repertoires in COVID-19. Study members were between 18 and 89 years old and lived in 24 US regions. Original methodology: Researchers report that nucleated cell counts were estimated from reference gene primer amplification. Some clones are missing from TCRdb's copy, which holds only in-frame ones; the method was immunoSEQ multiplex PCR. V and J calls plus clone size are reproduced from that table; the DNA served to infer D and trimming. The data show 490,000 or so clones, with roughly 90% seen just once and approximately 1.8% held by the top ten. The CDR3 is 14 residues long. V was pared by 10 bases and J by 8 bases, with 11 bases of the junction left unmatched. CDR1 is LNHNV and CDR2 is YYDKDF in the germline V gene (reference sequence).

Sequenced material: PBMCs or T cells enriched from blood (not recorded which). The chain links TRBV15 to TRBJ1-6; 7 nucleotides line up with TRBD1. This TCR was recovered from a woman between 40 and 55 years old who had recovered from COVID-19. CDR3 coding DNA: TGTGCCAGTTCTGTGGCAGGGGGGTATTCACCCCTCCACTTT. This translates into CASSVAGGYSPLHF.